This entry features one T cell receptor (beta chain) sequence. Its specificity is unknown. Germline lookup yields CDR1 LGHNA and CDR2 YNFKEQ. V gave up 8 bases and J gave up 0 bases, with 14 bases separating them. The CDR3 consists of 15 residues. For the second PCR, which ran for about 6 to 11 cycles, a sample-barcoded 5' primer and a J-beta primer mix were used. One entry per CDR3 protein results from TCRdb running MiXCR on the 5' RACE reads. The sample carries over 1,500,000 distinct CDR3 sequences, 40% to 55% recorded once. This record comes from a study of blood T cells in healthy people across ages. Findings and limits, study-wide: Per million T cells, TCR beta diversity dropped about linearly as age rose.

The authors drew roughly 9.8 milliliters of peripheral blood from each donor. Per sample, a minimum of 6 million PBMCs were isolated. Sequencing was performed on blood. The chain joins TRBV4-2 to TRBJ2-4; D is unresolved. The origin of this receptor is a woman in her thirties or forties in good health. The CDR3 region is CASSYSALAKNIQYF. CDR3 DNA: TGTGCCAGCTCCTACAGCGCGCTAGCCAAAAACATTCAGTACTTC.